This T cell receptor beta chain derives from a study of response to subunit inactivated influenza vaccine. TCRdb fed the RT-PCR reads into MiXCR, producing one record per CDR3 protein. The sample contains about half a million distinct CDR3 sequences, approximately 11% of which appear only once. Worth noting for this clonotype: What it binds is unknown. One end of the junction varies from germline; a read error may be responsible.

Study outcomes and limitations: The study's authors posited that every seasonal influenza vaccination enlists few new T cells.

Sample: PBMCs from blood, taken more than 35 days after vaccination. This TCR came from a man between 50 and 59 years old who received an inactivated influenza vaccine.

The CDR3 reads CASRFGGGVTNEQFF. DNA of the CDR3: TGTGCCAGCCGCTTTGGGGGGGGCGTAACCAATGAGCAGTTCTTC. The chain joins TRBV7-8 to TRBJ2-1, with a possible D match to TRBD2 (7 bases). Germline V gene data show CDR1 as SGHVS and CDR2 as FQNEAQ. The CDR3 length is 15 residues.